This T cell receptor (beta chain) appears in the sequencing data of a study of blood T cell repertoires in COVID-19. V lost 2 bases and J lost 4; bases outside the gene matches: 8. The CDR3 is made up of 15 amino acids. CDR1 is SGHTA and CDR2 is FQGTGA in the germline V gene. Sequencing used immunoSEQ multiplex PCR; TCRdb keeps in-frame clones, though not all of them. Of under 250,000 clones in the sample, 82% were seen once. The TCR sequence derives from a woman at least 80 years old with acute or convalescent COVID-19. Sequencing used peripheral blood. The chain recombines TRBV7-3 with TRBJ2-7, with 7 positions matching TRBD1. CDR3 sequence (DNA): TGTGCCAGCAGCTTATCGCCAGGGGGAATTTACGAGCAGTACTTC. It specifies CASSLSPGGIYEQYF.